This TCR beta chain was identified during a study of T cell responses to AZD1222 COVID-19 vaccine. The CDR3 spans 16 residues. V lost 2 bases and J lost 8, with 21 bases in between. CDR1 is MNHEY and CDR2 is SVGAGI in the germline V gene. Profiling relied on immunoSEQ multiplex PCR, and the TCRdb table lists in-frame clones only, not all of them. The table lists about 130,000 clones, more than 70% of them singletons. The sample consisted of peripheral blood, taken on day 0 of AZD1222 vaccination. The TCR sequence derives from an adult in good health. The chain recombines TRBV6-5 with TRBJ1-1; D unresolved. The DNA for the CDR3 is TGTGCCAGCAGTTACACCGATCCCGGGTCCCCCGCCGAAGCTTTCTTT. It specifies CASSYTDPGSPAEAFF.